A selection of T cell receptor beta chains follows, all from one sample in a study of T cells in tuberculosis. Measured with immunoSEQ multiplex PCR; TCRdb has only the in-frame clones, and not every one. The sample includes 30,000 to 45,000 clones, 93% of them seen just once. Sequences were obtained from PBMCs. The receptors derive from a donor between 10 and 29 years old with latent tuberculosis or without tuberculosis infection. The CDR3 runs from the conserved cysteine through the conserved F or W. D genes are given only for firm matches. Clone size is shown for a subset of rows, as once, few, many or a class of expanded clone.

TRBV6-5,TRBJ1-5,TRBD1,NA,CASSYSGTGNQPQHF,TGTGCCAGCAGTTATTCCGGGACAGGTAATCAGCCCCAGCATTTT
TRBV5-6,TRBJ1-6,TRBD1,NA,CASRLDRANSPLHF,TGTGCCAGCAGGCTGGACAGGGCTAATTCACCCCTCCACTTT
TRBV5-1,TRBJ2-7,NA,once,CASSFTGILAEQYF,TGCGCCAGCAGCTTCACAGGGATCCTAGCCGAGCAGTACTTC
TRBV7-9,TRBJ2-5,TRBD2,NA,CASSTTGGRETQYF,TGTGCCAGCAGCACTACGGGGGGGCGAGAGACCCAGTACTTC
TRBV21-1,TRBJ1-3,NA,NA,CASSFRGGNLSGNTIYF,TGTGCCAGCAGCTTTCGTGGAGGGAATCTATCTGGAAACACCATATATTTT
TRBV2,TRBJ2-3,TRBD1,NA,CASSEDRGLSTDTQYF,TGTGCCAGCAGTGAAGACAGGGGGCTGAGCACAGATACGCAGTATTTT
TRBV7-2,TRBJ1-5,TRBD1,NA,CASSLRAGDRGNQPQHF,TGTGCCAGCAGCTTACGAGCCGGGGACAGGGGAAATCAGCCCCAGCATTTT
TRBV19,TRBJ1-1,NA,once,CASNPGVEDTEAFF,TGTGCCAGTAACCCCGGGGTAGAGGACACTGAAGCTTTCTTT
TRBV6-5,TRBJ1-5,NA,few,CASSNSNQPQHF,TGTGCCAGCTCCAATAGCAATCAGCCCCAGCATTTT
TRBV21-1,TRBJ2-7,NA,NA,CASSRGEGGNLYEQYF,TGTGCCAGCAGCAGAGGCGAGGGGGGGAACCTCTACGAGCAGTACTTC
TRBV13,TRBJ1-1,NA,NA,CASGHLNTEAFF,TGTGCCAGCGGACACTTGAACACTGAAGCTTTCTTT